These T cell receptor beta chains were read from a single sample in a study of T-cell memory formation after mild COVID-19. TCRdb redid the calling of the 5' RACE reads with MiXCR, one entry per CDR3 protein. The data show roughly 200,000 distinct CDR3 sequences, roughly 17% seen once. Sequencing was done on a sample of PBMCs or a T cell subset sorted from them (not recorded which). The receptors here all came from an adult woman who had mild COVID-19 (a few samples of this study predate the infection). Cell type and time point are not known. Each CDR3 is given with its conserved first and last residue. Each record gives: J gene, clone size, D gene, V gene, CDR3 DNA, CDR3 protein. The D gene is left open where the match is weak. Clone sizes are given selectively: once, few, many, or a class where the clone is expanded.

>TRBJ2-1|many|.|TRBV30
TGTGCCTGGAGTGTACTCAGGCGCACGAACAATGAGCAGTTCTTC
CAWSVLRRTNNEQFF
>TRBJ2-7|.|.|TRBV7-2
TGTGCCAGCAGCCCTACGTGGGCGGGATACGAGCAGTACTTC
CASSPTWAGYEQYF
>TRBJ2-3|.|.|TRBV12-3/TRBV12-4
TGTGCCAGCAGTTTAGCAGCGTCTGGGGGGCGTCGCACAGATACGCAGTATTTT
CASSLAASGGRRTDTQYF
>TRBJ1-5|.|.|TRBV27
TGTGCCAGCAGTTTATCGAAGCGCACAGGGTACCCCTTGGATCAGCCCCAGCATTTT
CASSLSKRTGYPLDQPQHF
>TRBJ1-1|.|.|TRBV7-6
TGTGCCAGCGGATTACAGGGGAACACTGAAGCTTTCTTT
CASGLQGNTEAFF
>TRBJ2-7|many|TRBD2|TRBV12-3/TRBV12-4
TGTGCCAGCAGGGAGAAGACTAGCGGGAGCCACGAGCAGTACTTC
CASREKTSGSHEQYF
>TRBJ2-5|.|TRBD2|TRBV3-1
TGTGCCAGCGGGCTAGCGGGAATGGAGACCCAGTACTTC
CASGLAGMETQYF
>TRBJ2-2|.|.|TRBV30
TGTGCCTGGAGTCCTACGGGGGGCGGGTACACCGGGGAGCTGTTTTTT
CAWSPTGGGYTGELFF
>TRBJ2-7|many|.|TRBV5-1
TGCGCCAGCAGCTTACGGGGTTCCTACGAGCAGTACTTC
CASSLRGSYEQYF
>TRBJ2-1|.|.|TRBV24-1
TGTGCCACCTCCGATTACAATGAGCAGTTCTTC
CATSDYNEQFF
>TRBJ2-3|.|.|TRBV7-2
TGTGCCAGCAGCTTAGAAGTCGCGTTTCCAGATACGCAGTATTTT
CASSLEVAFPDTQYF
>TRBJ1-4|.|.|TRBV5-4
TGTGCCAGCAGCGTCTCCGGGAGGGAAAAACTGTTTTTT
CASSVSGREKLFF
>TRBJ2-1|.|.|TRBV29-1
TGCAGCGTTGATGAGCGGGCGCTTGGCAATGAGCAGTTCTTC
CSVDERALGNEQFF
>TRBJ1-4|.|.|TRBV20-1
TGCAGTGCCGCCAAAGCCTTCGGTGAAAAACTGTTTTTT
CSAAKAFGEKLFF
>TRBJ2-7|few|.|TRBV12-3/TRBV12-4
TGTGCCAGCAGTTCAACCGAGGGGGGCGGGGTCTCCTACGAGCAGTACTTC
CASSSTEGGGVSYEQYF
>TRBJ1-2|.|TRBD1|TRBV27
TGTGCCAGCAGCCCACAGGGGGCGCAGGGCTACACCTTC
CASSPQGAQGYTF
>TRBJ2-7|few|TRBD2|TRBV12-3/TRBV12-4
TGTGCCAGCAGTTTAGATCGGGAGGGCCGCGAGCAGTACTTC
CASSLDREGREQYF
>TRBJ2-3|.|TRBD2|TRBV7-9
TGTGCCAGCAGCCCCCTAGCGGGGGGGCTTCGGAGCACAGATACGCAGTATTTT
CASSPLAGGLRSTDTQYF
>TRBJ2-1|.|TRBD2|TRBV4-1
TGCGCCAGCAGCCGACTAGCGGGGGGGAATGAGCAGTTCTTC
CASSRLAGGNEQFF
>TRBJ2-7|.|TRBD2|TRBV5-1
TGCGCCAGCAGCCCGGGTAGGGTAGTAGCGGGGACTACCTACGAGCAGTACTTC
CASSPGRVVAGTTYEQYF
>TRBJ2-7|.|.|TRBV20-1
TGCAGTGCTAGGGGGGCCCGGATGACGGGCGACGAGCAGTACTTC
CSARGARMTGDEQYF
>TRBJ2-2|few|.|TRBV6-1
TGTGCCAGCAGTGGCCAGCGGGCCCTCACCGGGGAGCTGTTTTTT
CASSGQRALTGELFF
>TRBJ1-1|.|.|TRBV6-2/TRBV6-3
TGTGCCAGCAGCCCCGAAGGGAACACTGAAGCTTTCTTT
CASSPEGNTEAFF
>TRBJ1-2|few|TRBD1|TRBV20-1
TGCAGTGCTTTCGACAGGGTGAACTATGGCTACACCTTC
CSAFDRVNYGYTF
>TRBJ2-5|.|TRBD2|TRBV7-8
TGTGCCAGCAGCTTGTTAGCGGGGAAGGAGACCCAGTACTTC
CASSLLAGKETQYF
>TRBJ1-1|.|TRBD1|TRBV24-1
TGTGCCACCAGTGACCCGACAGGGAATGCAGCTTTCTTT
CATSDPTGNAAFF
>TRBJ2-1|few|TRBD2|TRBV7-9
TGTGCCAGCAGCCCGCATGCCGGGACTAGCGTATATGAGCAGTTCTTC
CASSPHAGTSVYEQFF
>TRBJ1-1|few|.|TRBV7-9
TGTGCCAGCAGCTTAGACCTCAGCTATGAAGCTTTCTTT
CASSLDLSYEAFF
>TRBJ1-1|few|.|TRBV20-1
TGCAGTGTAAAGGTGGGAGACACTGAAGCTTTCTTT
CSVKVGDTEAFF
>TRBJ2-1|.|.|TRBV27
TGTGCCAGCAGTTCCCTCCTCGTGGATGAGCAGTTCTTC
CASSSLLVDEQFF
>TRBJ2-5|few|TRBD2|TRBV12-3/TRBV12-4
TGTGCCGGTGGTAGCGGGGAAGGGTACCAAGAGACCCAGTACTTC
CAGGSGEGYQETQYF
>TRBJ1-1|few|.|TRBV5-1
TGCGCCAGCAGCTTGGGACAGCTCGTTAACACTGAAGCTTTCTTT
CASSLGQLVNTEAFF
>TRBJ2-7|.|TRBD1|TRBV6-5
TGTGCCAGCAGTTACTCGGGACAGGGGACCGAGCAGTACTTC
CASSYSGQGTEQYF
>TRBJ2-1|few|TRBD2|TRBV24-1
TGTGCCACCAGCCTAGCAGCGGGGAACAATGAGCAGTTCTTC
CATSLAAGNNEQFF
>TRBJ2-2|many|.|TRBV5-1
TGCGCCAGCAGCGACGGGGCCTCGAGGACCGGGGAGCTGTTTTTT
CASSDGASRTGELFF
>TRBJ1-1|.|.|TRBV7-8
TGTGCCAGCAGCATACGTAGAGGGCAAAACGGTGAAGCTTTCTTT
CASSIRRGQNGEAFF
>TRBJ2-3|few|.|TRBV7-2
TGTGCCAGCAGCTTAGTTACTAACACAGATACGCAGTATTTT
CASSLVTNTDTQYF
>TRBJ2-7|.|TRBD2|TRBV29-1
TGCAGCGTTGCGAGGGCGGGGAGGGCCTACGAGCAGTACTTC
CSVARAGRAYEQYF
>TRBJ1-2|few|.|TRBV24-1
TGTGCCACCAGTGATCCCAGGGCGGGGAACTATGGCTACACCTTC
CATSDPRAGNYGYTF
>TRBJ2-1|few|.|TRBV10-3
TGTGCCATCAGTGAAAGGACTAAGACCTACAATGAGCAGTTCTTC
CAISERTKTYNEQFF
>TRBJ2-1|many|TRBD2|TRBV5-1
TGCGCCAGCAGCTTGGGACCCACTAGCGTCGCTGAGCAGTTCTTC
CASSLGPTSVAEQFF
>TRBJ2-3|.|.|TRBV5-5
TGTGCCAGCAGCTTGTCAGGGGTTGAAGATACGCAGTATTTT
CASSLSGVEDTQYF
>TRBJ2-2|.|TRBD1|TRBV3-1
TGTGCCAGCACCACGGACAGGAAGAGCGGCACCGGGGAGCTGTTTTTT
CASTTDRKSGTGELFF
>TRBJ2-5|few|.|TRBV10-3
TGTGCCATCAGTGCTGGCGGGCAAGAGACCCAGTACTTC
CAISAGGQETQYF
>TRBJ2-7|.|.|TRBV29-1
TGCAGCGTTGAGGTATACGACGAGCAGTACTTC
CSVEVYDEQYF
>TRBJ2-2|few|TRBD2|TRBV5-1
TGCGCCAGCAGCCCCGGGGGGACCGGGGAGCTGTTTTTT
CASSPGGTGELFF
>TRBJ2-2|many|TRBD2|TRBV6-5
TGTGCCAGCAGAACACTAGCGGGAGGCAACACCGGGGAGCTGTTTTTT
CASRTLAGGNTGELFF
>TRBJ2-7|few|.|TRBV7-9
TGTGCCAGCAGCTCCGCAGCCCCCTCCTACGAGCAGTACTTC
CASSSAAPSYEQYF
>TRBJ2-5|.|.|TRBV7-2
TGTGCCAGCAGCTTAGGCGGGACAGTGAAGGAGACCCAGTACTTC
CASSLGGTVKETQYF
>TRBJ1-1|.|TRBD1|TRBV5-1
TGCGCCAGCTGCCGCCGGGGGTATGGAACAGGGGTGGATGAAGCTTTCTTT
CASCRRGYGTGVDEAFF
>TRBJ2-1|.|TRBD2|TRBV5-4
TGTGCCAGCAGCCCTGGGGGGACTAGCCTCAATGAGCAGTTCTTC
CASSPGGTSLNEQFF
>TRBJ2-2|.|TRBD1|TRBV5-4
TGTGCCAGCAGCTTGTGGACAGGGGGGACCGGGGAGCTGTTTTTT
CASSLWTGGTGELFF
>TRBJ2-2|many|TRBD2|TRBV15
TGTGCCACCAGCAGTAGCGGGGGCGTTTTTTTTAGCGGGGAGCTGTTTTTT
CATSSSGGVFFSGELFF
>TRBJ2-5|few|.|TRBV11-3
TGTGCCAGCAGCCCACACGGGGAGACCCAGTACTTC
CASSPHGETQYF
>TRBJ2-3|.|.|TRBV18
TGTGCCAGCTCATCTTACCCAAGCGCGGGGACCACAGATACGCAGTATTTT
CASSSYPSAGTTDTQYF
>TRBJ2-5|many|.|TRBV12-3/TRBV12-4
TGTGCCAGCAGTTTTCCTCCTCTCGAGACCCAGTACTTC
CASSFPPLETQYF
>TRBJ1-5|few|.|TRBV27
TGTGCCAGCAGGCAGACTAGCAATCAGCCCCAGCATTTT
CASRQTSNQPQHF
>TRBJ1-1|few|.|TRBV3-1
TGTGCCAGCAGCCAAGTGTCCAGGGCGACTGAAGCTTTCTTT
CASSQVSRATEAFF
>TRBJ2-1|.|TRBD1|TRBV24-1
TGTGCCACCAGTGATTTGGACAGGGGTACCAACAATGAGCAGTTCTTC
CATSDLDRGTNNEQFF